This T cell receptor (beta chain) derives from a study of OX40 agonist ivuxolimab in advanced cancers. General study findings and limits: The CD4+ and CD8+ T cells in the blood had expanded clonally by week 6 at 0.1 to 3.0 mg/kg. Among the lowest peripheral clonal expansion occurred in 0.1-3.0 mg/kg partial responders.

This clone was counted between two and nine times. The antigen is not known. Assay: immunoSEQ multiplex PCR; the TCRdb copy retains only in-frame clones and omits some. The sample shows over 80,000 clones, roughly 83% of them seen only once. CDR1 is SGHTA, CDR2 FQGNSA, per germline. The CDR3 covers 13 residues. V lost 3 bases, J lost 5 bases, and 10 bases lay in between. The material sequenced was CD4+ or CD8+ T cells sorted from blood, taken in a trial of the OX40 agonist ivuxolimab. The receptor was isolated from an adult with an advanced solid tumor such as melanoma, head and neck, liver or kidney cancer. The J gene is TRBJ1-2, the V gene TRBV7-2; D is possibly TRBD1 (5 bases). The CDR3 sequence: CASSFMGGYGYTF. CDR3 sequence (DNA): TGTGCCAGCAGCTTTATGGGGGGGTATGGCTACACCTTC.